Following are 24 T cell receptor beta chains from one sample sequenced in a study of cytomegalovirus exposure and HLA in healthy donors. Primers for the PCR totalled 60 Vbeta and 13 Jbeta. The method was immunoSEQ multiplex PCR; TCRdb's version includes in-frame clones alone and lacks a portion of them. The profile shows some 150,000 clones, around 68% of them singletons. Input material: PBMCs. Receptors were obtained from a man younger than 40 in good health and CMV-seronegative.

This clone was detected a few times. The genes are TRBV6-1 and TRBJ2-5; D gene uncertain. CDR1 and CDR2 from the germline V gene are MNHNS and SASEGT. The CDR3 runs to 14 residues. V shed 1 base and J shed 5 bases, with 11 bases lying between them. CDR3 amino acids: CASSEGLPIETQYF. The CDR3 DNA is TGTGCCAGCAGTGAAGGACTGCCAATCGAGACCCAGTACTTC.

The CDR3 nucleotides are TGTGCCAGTAGTATTTACGGGGGTACCTACAATGAGCAGTTCTTC. This codes for CASSIYGGTYNEQFF. V and J are TRBV19 and TRBJ2-1; D perhaps matches TRBD2 (6 bases). Trimming took off 3 bases at V and 2 bases at J, with 11 bases between the two ends. The CDR3 length is 15 residues. The V gene's germline CDR1 is LNHDA and CDR2 SQIVND (reference sequence).

J is TRBJ1-1 and V is TRBV29-1; tentatively, D is TRBD1 (5 bases). The CDR3 is made up of 14 amino acids. V lost 4 bases to trimming and J lost 8 bases, with 20 bases between them. Germline V gene lookup returns CDR1 SQVTM and CDR2 ANQGSEA. CDR3 loop: CSVVRGYQGAEAFF. The CDR3, as DNA: TGCAGCGTTGTTAGAGGATACCAAGGGGCCGAAGCTTTCTTT.

This clone was seen only a few times. The V and J genes are TRBV19 and TRBJ1-1; no reliable D call. CDR3 length equals 11 residues. V was shortened by 7 bases and J by 8 bases, with 11 bases between the two germline ends. Germline V gene sequence: CDR1 LNHDA, CDR2 SQIVND (reference sequence). DNA of the CDR3: TGTGCCAGTACTGAACCAGTAGAAGCTTTCTTT. Translating gives CASTEPVEAFF.

The gene calls are TRBV30 and TRBJ1-2; tentative D call: TRBD1 (5 bases). The CDR3 contains 12 residues. V was cut by 3 bases and J by 7 bases, with 12 bases left in between. Germline CDR1 reads GTSNPN; CDR2 reads SVGIG (reference sequence). This CDR3 reads CAWSLEGCGYTF. CDR3 nucleotides: TGTGCCTGGAGCTTGGAGGGGTGTGGCTACACCTTC.

In the case of this clone: One end of the junction varies from germline; a read error may be responsible. V is TRBV7-9 and J is TRBJ1-1; 9 nucleotides line up with TRBD1. The CDR3 consists of 14 residues. CDR1 and CDR2 from the germline V gene are SEHNR and FQNEAQ (reference sequence). The CDR3 region is CSSSFTGGWTEAFF. CDR3 DNA sequence: TGTTCCAGCAGCTTCACAGGGGGCTGGACTGAAGCTTTCTTT.

This clone was counted once. The chain is built from TRBV9 and TRBJ1-1; tentatively, D is TRBD1 (5 bases). The length of the CDR3 is 15 residues. V lost 0 bases, J lost 0 bases, and 9 bases lay in between. In germline, CDR1 is SGDLS, CDR2 YYNGEE. The CDR3 DNA is TGTGCCAGCAGCGTAGGGGGCCTCATGAACACTGAAGCTTTCTTT. This translates into CASSVGGLMNTEAFF.

V usage is TRBV23-1 and J usage is TRBJ1-4, with TRBD1 as a possible D gene (6 bases). TRBV23-1 is treated as an ORF (open reading frame) with a function not yet certain. Between the trimmed V and J ends, which lost 3 bases and 0 bases, there was a span of 23 bases. This CDR3 is built from 20 residues. Here the CDR3 reads CASSHSNGTQACTTNEKLFF. CDR3 nucleotide sequence: TGCGCCAGCAGTCACTCTAACGGGACACAAGCTTGCACAACTAATGAAAAACTGTTTTTT.

This clone was seen only once. The chain uses TRBV7-9 and TRBJ2-5, with 7 bases aligning to TRBD1. With the DNA end fitting TRBJ2-7 better, the J assignment may be wrong. Germline values: CDR1 SEHNR, CDR2 FQNEAQ (reference sequence). The length of the CDR3 is 14 residues. CDR3 sequence (DNA): TGTGCCAGCAGCTTAGCCAGGGGGTACTACGAGCAGTACTTC. It yields the protein CASSLARGYYEQYF.

The V and J genes are TRBV2 and TRBJ2-7, with TRBD1 matching 7 bases. In germline, CDR1 is SNHLY, CDR2 FYNNEI. The V segment lost 4 bases and the J segment 6 bases; nucleotides outside the gene matches: 3. This CDR3 comprises 12 residues. CDR3 residues: CASSGQGGEQYF. CDR3 nucleotide sequence: TGTGCCAGCAGTGGACAGGGCGGCGAGCAGTACTTC.

The rearrangement links TRBV2 to TRBJ2-7; 8 nucleotides agree with TRBD1. The germline CDR1 and CDR2 sequences are SNHLY and FYNNEI. This CDR3 comprises 14 residues. Trimming took 5 bases from V and 1 from J; bases not matched to a gene: 4. CDR3 nucleotides: TGTGCCAGCAGTTCGGGACAGGAGTCCTACGAGCAGTACTTC. It specifies CASSSGQESYEQYF.

The J gene is TRBJ1-1, the V gene TRBV5-8; D is undetermined. The V gene's germline CDR1 is SGHTS and CDR2 YDEGEE. V shed 8 bases and J shed 3 bases, with 8 bases lying between them. The CDR3 spans 11 residues. This CDR3 is CASLLDTEAFF. DNA of the CDR3: TGTGCCAGTTTACTCGACACTGAAGCTTTCTTT.

This clone showed up just once. The chain recombines TRBV6-6 with TRBJ2-7; D unresolved. CDR3 length: 11 residues. The V gene lost 8 bases and the J gene lost 2 bases, with 7 bases spanning the gap. Germline V gene sequence: CDR1 MNHNY, CDR2 SVGAGI (reference sequence). CDR3: CASASPYEQYF. The CDR3 nucleotides read TGTGCCAGCGCAAGCCCCTACGAGCAGTACTTC.

V and J are TRBV28 and TRBJ1-1; no firm D call. This CDR3 has 15 amino acids. V gave up 6 bases and J gave up 0 bases, with 14 bases separating them. Germline V gene lookup returns CDR1 MDHEN and CDR2 SYDVKM. The CDR3 region has the DNA TGTGCCAGCAGCTCCCCCGGTAGCATGAACACTGAAGCTTTCTTT. As protein: CASSSPGSMNTEAFF.

V and J are TRBV2 and TRBJ1-2; D perhaps matches TRBD1 (6 bases). The CDR3 has 14 amino acids. Per germline, CDR1 SNHLY and CDR2 FYNNEI. The V and J ends lost 3 bases and 5 bases respectively, with 13 bases between them. The CDR3 spells CASSEDRALYGYTF. The DNA of the CDR3 is TGTGCCAGCAGTGAGGACAGAGCGTTGTATGGCTACACCTTC.

This chain connects TRBV11-2 to TRBJ1-1; D remains unclear. Between the trimmed V and J ends, which lost 3 bases and 0 bases, there was a span of 8 bases. CDR3 length: 14 residues. Per the germline V gene, CDR1 is SGHAT and CDR2 is FQNNGV. CDR3 sequence: CASSFTVMNTEAFF. CDR3 DNA sequence: TGTGCCAGCAGCTTCACAGTCATGAACACTGAAGCTTTCTTT.

The V call is TRBV30, the J call TRBJ1-1, with no clear D. The CDR3 has 14 amino acids. V lost 5 bases, J lost 5 bases, and 18 bases lay in between. CDR1 GTSNPN and CDR2 SVGIG come from the germline V gene (reference sequence). CDR3 in DNA: TGTGCCTGGCGACCCCGCCAGGATGGAACTGAAGCTTTCTTT. Residues: CAWRPRQDGTEAFF.

The V call is TRBV14, the J call TRBJ1-6; no reliable D call. Trimming took 1 base from V and 5 from J, leaving 6 bases between them. Germline CDR1 and CDR2: SGHDN and FVKESK. The CDR3 spans 14 residues. CDR3 protein: CASSQVVDNSPLHF. In nucleotides, the CDR3 is TGTGCCAGCAGCCAAGTCGTCGATAATTCACCCCTCCACTTT.

The CDR3 nucleotides are TGTGCCAGCAGCACCGGACAGGGGTTTAGGAACGAGCAGTACTTC. Translating it yields CASSTGQGFRNEQYF. J is TRBJ2-7 and V is TRBV5-6; 9 bases agree with TRBD1. The trim removed 4 bases at V and 5 bases at J, leaving 10 bases unmatched. The CDR3 spans 15 residues. Germline CDR1 SGHDT, CDR2 YYEEEE.

This sequence joins TRBV28 and TRBJ2-7; 8 nucleotides align to TRBD1. CDR3 size: 13 residues. The trim removed 1 base at V and 9 bases at J, leaving 5 bases unmatched. Germline lookup yields CDR1 MDHEN and CDR2 SYDVKM. This chain's CDR3 is CASSLLGGTGQYF. Written as DNA, the CDR3 is TGTGCCAGCAGTTTATTAGGCGGGACAGGGCAGTACTTC.

The chain employs TRBV9 and TRBJ1-3; D gene uncertain. The CDR3 covers 17 residues. From germline, CDR1 is SGDLS and CDR2 YYNGEE. V dropped 4 bases and J dropped 0 bases, with 17 bases sitting between them. The CDR3 nucleotides read TGTGCCAGCAGCCTACGATCGACGGAGAGCTCTGGAAACACCATATATTTT. Protein product: CASSLRSTESSGNTIYF.

The chain has TRBV5-1 and TRBJ2-1, with TRBD2 matching over 11 bases. Trimming removed 0 bases from V and 5 bases from J; junction bases left unmatched: 1. The germline V gene has CDR1 SGHRS and CDR2 YFSETQ. CDR3 length: 15 amino acids. CDR3 region: CASSLVTSGDNEQFF. DNA of the CDR3: TGCGCCAGCAGCTTGGTGACTAGCGGGGACAATGAGCAGTTCTTC.

This clone came up a few times. The rearrangement joins TRBV6-4 to TRBJ2-1; 11 positions match TRBD2. V was clipped by 2 bases and J by 6 bases; unmatched bases: 0. The germline gives CDR1 MRHNA, CDR2 SNTAGT. This CDR3 spans 14 amino acids. In DNA, the CDR3 is TGTGCCAGCAGTGACGGGACTAGCGGCAATGAGCAGTTCTTC. Its translation: CASSDGTSGNEQFF.

The J gene is TRBJ2-1, the V gene TRBV2; TRBD2 is a possible D gene (6 bases). The V end was cut by 0 bases, the J end by 8 bases, with 14 bases between. CDR3 length: 15 residues. The germline CDR1 and CDR2 sequences are SNHLY and FYNNEI. The CDR3 DNA is TGTGCCAGCAGTGAAGCGGAGGGAGAGCGGTATGAGCAGTTCTTC. Protein sequence: CASSEAEGERYEQFF.